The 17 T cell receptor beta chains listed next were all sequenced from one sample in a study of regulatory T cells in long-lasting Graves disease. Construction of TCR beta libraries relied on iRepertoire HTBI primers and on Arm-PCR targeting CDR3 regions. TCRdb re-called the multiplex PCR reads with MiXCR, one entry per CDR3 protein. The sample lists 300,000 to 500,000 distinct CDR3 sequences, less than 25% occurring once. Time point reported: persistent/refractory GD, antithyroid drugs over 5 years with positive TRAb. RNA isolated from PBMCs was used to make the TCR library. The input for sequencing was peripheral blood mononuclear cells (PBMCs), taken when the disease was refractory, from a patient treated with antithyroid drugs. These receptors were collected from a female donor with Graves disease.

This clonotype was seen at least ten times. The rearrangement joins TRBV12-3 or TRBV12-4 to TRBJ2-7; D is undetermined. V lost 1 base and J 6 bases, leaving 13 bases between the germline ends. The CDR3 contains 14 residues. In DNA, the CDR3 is TGTGCCAGCAGTTTAGATCCAGTACTGGTCGAGCAGTACTTC. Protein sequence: CASSLDPVLVEQYF.

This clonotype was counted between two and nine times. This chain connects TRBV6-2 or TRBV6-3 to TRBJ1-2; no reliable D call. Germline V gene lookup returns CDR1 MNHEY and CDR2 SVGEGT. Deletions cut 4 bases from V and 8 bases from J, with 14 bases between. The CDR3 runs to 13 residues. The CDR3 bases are TGTGCCAGCAGTTGGGGTAGTTCTCAAGGCTACACCTTC. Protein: CASSWGSSQGYTF.

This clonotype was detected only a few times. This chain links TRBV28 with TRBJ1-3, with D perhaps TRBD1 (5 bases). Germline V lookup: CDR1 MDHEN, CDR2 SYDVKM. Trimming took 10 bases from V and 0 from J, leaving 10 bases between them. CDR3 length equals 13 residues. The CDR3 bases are TGTGCCACAACAGGTATCTCTGGAAACACCATATATTTT. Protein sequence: CATTGISGNTIYF.

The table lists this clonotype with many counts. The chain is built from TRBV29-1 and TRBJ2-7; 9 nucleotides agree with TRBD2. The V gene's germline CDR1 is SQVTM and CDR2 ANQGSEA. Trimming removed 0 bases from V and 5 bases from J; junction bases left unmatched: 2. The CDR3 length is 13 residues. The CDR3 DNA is TGCAGCGTTGAAGAAGCGGGAGGTAACGAGCAGTACTTC. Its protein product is CSVEEAGGNEQYF.

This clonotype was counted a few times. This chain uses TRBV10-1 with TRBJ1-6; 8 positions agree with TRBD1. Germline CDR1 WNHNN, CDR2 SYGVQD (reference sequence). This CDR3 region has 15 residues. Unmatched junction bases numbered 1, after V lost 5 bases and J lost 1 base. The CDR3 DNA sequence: TGCGCCAGCAGTCAGGGGGCGTCCTATAATTCACCCCTCCACTTT. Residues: CASSQGASYNSPLHF.

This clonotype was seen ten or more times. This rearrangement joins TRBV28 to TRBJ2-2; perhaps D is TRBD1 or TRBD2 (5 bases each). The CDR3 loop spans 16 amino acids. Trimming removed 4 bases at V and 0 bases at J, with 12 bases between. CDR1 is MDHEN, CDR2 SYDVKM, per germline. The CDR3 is CASSSGRNANTGELFF. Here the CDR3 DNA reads TGTGCCAGCAGTTCGGGACGGAACGCGAACACCGGGGAGCTGTTTTTT.

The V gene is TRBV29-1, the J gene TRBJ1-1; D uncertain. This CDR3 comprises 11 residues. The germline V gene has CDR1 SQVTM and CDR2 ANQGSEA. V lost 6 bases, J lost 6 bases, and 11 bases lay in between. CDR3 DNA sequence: TGCAGCGTCGGATATGAGCCTGAAGCTTTCTTT. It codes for CSVGYEPEAFF.

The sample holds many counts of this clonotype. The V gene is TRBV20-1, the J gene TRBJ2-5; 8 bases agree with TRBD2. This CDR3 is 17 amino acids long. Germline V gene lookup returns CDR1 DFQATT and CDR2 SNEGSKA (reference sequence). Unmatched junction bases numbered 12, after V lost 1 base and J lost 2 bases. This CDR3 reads CSARVGGSGVGQETQYF. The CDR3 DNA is TGCAGTGCTAGAGTCGGAGGTAGCGGGGTGGGGCAAGAGACCCAGTACTTC.

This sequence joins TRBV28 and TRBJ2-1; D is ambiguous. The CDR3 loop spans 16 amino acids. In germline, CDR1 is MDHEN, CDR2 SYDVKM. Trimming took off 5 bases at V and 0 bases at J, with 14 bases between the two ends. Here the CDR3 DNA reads TGTGCCAGCAGTCGGAGTACCGCAAGCTCCTACAATGAGCAGTTCTTC. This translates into CASSRSTASSYNEQFF.

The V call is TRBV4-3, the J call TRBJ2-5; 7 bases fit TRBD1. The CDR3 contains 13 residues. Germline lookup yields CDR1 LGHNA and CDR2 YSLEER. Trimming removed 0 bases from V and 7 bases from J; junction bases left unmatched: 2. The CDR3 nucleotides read TGCGCCAGCAGCCAAGAGGCAGGGGGGACCCAGTACTTC. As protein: CASSQEAGGTQYF.

The CDR3 loop is CASSPNWGTEAFF. DNA of the CDR3: TGTGCCAGTAGTCCAAATTGGGGCACTGAAGCTTTCTTT. The genes are TRBV19 and TRBJ1-1; D not certain. Germline CDR1 reads LNHDA; CDR2 reads SQIVND (reference sequence). Trimming left V 5 bases short and J 4 bases short, with 11 bases between. There are 13 residues in the CDR3. Combining the CDR3 with reference TRBV19 and TRBJ1-1 gives the whole variable domain DGGITQSPKYLFRKEGQNVTLSCEQNLNHDAMYWYRQDPGQGLRLIYYSQIVNDFQKGDIAEGYSVSREKKESFPLTVTSAQKNPTAFYLCASSPNWGTEAFFGQGTRLTVV.

CDR3 loop: CSAEQGPPYEQYF. DNA of the CDR3: TGCAGTGCCGAACAGGGGCCCCCCTACGAGCAGTACTTC. This sequence joins TRBV20-1 and TRBJ2-7, with 7 bases matching TRBD1. J lost 2 bases, V lost 6 bases, and 7 bases had no gene match. CDR1 and CDR2 (germline): DFQATT, SNEGSKA (reference sequence). This CDR3 has 13 residues.

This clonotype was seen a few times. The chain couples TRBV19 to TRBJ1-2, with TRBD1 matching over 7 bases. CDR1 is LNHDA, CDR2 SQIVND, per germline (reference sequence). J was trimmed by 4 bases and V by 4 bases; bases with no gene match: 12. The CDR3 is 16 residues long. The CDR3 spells CASSTTGTATFYGYTF. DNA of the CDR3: TGTGCCAGTAGTACAACCGGGACAGCTACCTTCTATGGCTACACCTTC. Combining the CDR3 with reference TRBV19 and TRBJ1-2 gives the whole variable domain DGGITQSPKYLFRKEGQNVTLSCEQNLNHDAMYWYRQDPGQGLRLIYYSQIVNDFQKGDIAEGYSVSREKKESFPLTVTSAQKNPTAFYLCASSTTGTATFYGYTFGSGTRLTVV.

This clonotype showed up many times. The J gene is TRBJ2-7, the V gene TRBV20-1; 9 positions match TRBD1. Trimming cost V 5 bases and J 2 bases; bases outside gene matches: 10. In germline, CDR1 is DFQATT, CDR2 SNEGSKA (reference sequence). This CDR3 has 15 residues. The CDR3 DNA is TGCAGTGCTTCCACCCAGGACAGGGGAACCTACGAGCAGTACTTC. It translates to CSASTQDRGTYEQYF.

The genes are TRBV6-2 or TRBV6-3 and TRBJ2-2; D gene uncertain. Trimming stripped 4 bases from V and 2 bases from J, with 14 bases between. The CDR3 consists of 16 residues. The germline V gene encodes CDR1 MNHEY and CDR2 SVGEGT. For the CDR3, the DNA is TGTGCCAGCAGTTCCCAACCCATTCTTAACACCGGGGAGCTGTTTTTT. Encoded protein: CASSSQPILNTGELFF.

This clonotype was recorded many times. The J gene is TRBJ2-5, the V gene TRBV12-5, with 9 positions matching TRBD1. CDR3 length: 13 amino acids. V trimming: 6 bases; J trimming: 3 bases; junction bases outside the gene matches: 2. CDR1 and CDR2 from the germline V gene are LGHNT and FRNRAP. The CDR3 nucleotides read TGTGCTAGTGGGCGGGACAGGGAAGAGACCCAGTACTTC. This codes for CASGRDREETQYF.

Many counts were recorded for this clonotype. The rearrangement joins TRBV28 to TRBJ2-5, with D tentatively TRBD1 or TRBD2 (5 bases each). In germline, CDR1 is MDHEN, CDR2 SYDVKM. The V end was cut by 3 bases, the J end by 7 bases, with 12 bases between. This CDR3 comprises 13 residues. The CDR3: CASSLGVPGTQYF. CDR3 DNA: TGTGCCAGCAGTTTGGGGGTCCCGGGGACCCAGTACTTC.